Shown below are 26 T cell receptor beta chains from a single sample sequenced in a study of T cell repertoires in cytomegalovirus infection. These receptors lack a known antigen. TCRdb analysed the reads with MiXCR anew, one entry per CDR3 protein. The profile covers 250,000 to 300,000 distinct CDR3 sequences, with roughly a fifth appearing a single time and about 21% taken by the ten largest. The specimen was cultured PBMCs, collected from culture after CMV antigen stimulation. All receptors come from a human donor in good health (CMV status not recorded). Some clones in this sample may be carry-over from other donors' samples.

This clonotype was recorded many times. This chain links TRBV12-3 or TRBV12-4 with TRBJ1-1; TRBD1 agrees at 10 bases. The CDR3 is made up of 13 amino acids. The ends lost 6 bases at V and 10 bases at J; junction bases unmatched: 8. CDR3 residues: CASSPGQGITAFF. The CDR3 bases are TGTGCCAGCAGCCCGGGACAGGGGATCACAGCTTTCTTT.

This clonotype was counted many times. The J gene is TRBJ1-4, the V gene TRBV5-1, with 9 bases fitting TRBD1. With 2 bases clipped from V and 0 bases from J, the junction kept 2 bases outside the gene matches. This CDR3 region has 16 residues. CDR1 is SGHRS and CDR2 is YFSETQ in the germline V gene. For the CDR3, the DNA is TGCGCCAGCAGCTTCGGGACAGGGCCAACTAATGAAAAACTGTTTTTT. Translating it yields CASSFGTGPTNEKLFF.

This clonotype was seen at least ten times. V is TRBV7-9 and J is TRBJ2-7, with 8 bases matching TRBD1. The CDR3 has 16 amino acids. V gave up 1 base and J gave up 2 bases; unmatched junction bases: 7. From germline, CDR1 is SEHNR and CDR2 FQNEAQ (reference sequence). The CDR3 loop reads CASSLGRQGKAYEQYF. The CDR3 DNA sequence: TGTGCCAGCAGCTTAGGGAGACAGGGGAAGGCCTACGAGCAGTACTTC.

Only a few counts were recorded for this clonotype. The chain uses TRBV4-3 and TRBJ2-7; a weak D match, TRBD1 (5 bases). V was pared by 3 bases and J by 3 bases, with 15 bases between. CDR1 is LGHNA and CDR2 is YSLEER in the germline V gene. The CDR3 extends over 15 amino acids. CDR3 in amino acids: CASSQARDRIYEQYV. In nucleotides, the CDR3 is TGCGCCAGCAGCCAGGCCCGTGACAGAATCTACGAGCAGTACGTC.

The V call is TRBV19, the J call TRBJ2-2; D unclear. Germline-derived CDR1 and CDR2 are LNHDA and SQIVND (reference sequence). This CDR3 is built from 14 residues. Trimming took 2 bases from V and 8 from J, leaving 12 bases between them. The chain's CDR3 is CASSILRTAGELFF. The DNA of the CDR3 is TGTGCCAGTAGTATACTCAGAACTGCTGGGGAGCTGTTTTTT.

V usage is TRBV7-9 and J usage is TRBJ1-4, with 8 bases matching TRBD1. Trimming at V came to 0 bases and at J to 4 bases, leaving 4 bases not matched to a gene. Germline CDR1 and CDR2: SEHNR and FQNEAQ (reference sequence). The CDR3 loop spans 16 amino acids. The CDR3 bases are TGTGCCAGCAGCTTAGCCCAGACAGGGGTTAATGAAAAACTGTTTTTT. Protein sequence: CASSLAQTGVNEKLFF. Full variable domain (missing parts from reference TRBV7-9 and TRBJ1-4): DTGVSQNPRHKITKRGQNVTFRCDPISEHNRLYWYRQTLGQGPEFLTYFQNEAQLEKSRLLSDRFSAERPKGSFSTLEIQRTEQGDSAMYLCASSLAQTGVNEKLFFGSGTQLSVL.

The genes are TRBV7-2 and TRBJ2-7; D is perhaps TRBD1 or TRBD2 (7 bases each). The CDR3 length is 14 residues. CDR1 SGHTA and CDR2 FQGNSA come from the germline V gene. V was shortened by 4 bases and J by 7 bases, with 17 bases between the two germline ends. CDR3 DNA sequence: TGTGCCAGCAGCTCAGGGGGGGTCGCCCATGAGCAGTACGTC. It yields the protein CASSSGGVAHEQYV.

Ten or more counts support this clonotype. The rearrangement uses TRBV7-9 and TRBJ1-1; D gene ambiguous. Trimming took off 3 bases at V and 6 bases at J, with 11 bases between the two ends. Germline assignment: CDR1 SEHNR and CDR2 FQNEAQ (reference sequence). This CDR3 spans 13 amino acids. The CDR3 reads CASSFDIVAEAFF. CDR3 nucleotide sequence: TGTGCCAGCAGCTTTGATATCGTTGCTGAAGCTTTCTTT. Complete variable domain (other parts from reference TRBV7-9 and TRBJ1-1): DTGVSQNPRHKITKRGQNVTFRCDPISEHNRLYWYRQTLGQGPEFLTYFQNEAQLEKSRLLSDRFSAERPKGSFSTLEIQRTEQGDSAMYLCASSFDIVAEAFFGQGTRLTVV.

Details on this clonotype: The CDR3 does not close with the conserved phenylalanine or tryptophan, likely indicating a read error. The limits of the CDR3 on the DNA are not certain, so only TCRdb's listed CDR3 is given. J is TRBJ2-1 and V is TRBV12-3 or TRBV12-4; the table calls TRBD2, which could not be checked here. A total of 14 residues make up the CDR3, ends included. The chain's CDR3 is CASTPGLAGGHPRV.

The chain carries TRBV7-9 and TRBJ2-7; D possibly corresponds to TRBD1 (6 bases). CDR1 and CDR2 (germline): SEHNR, FQNEAQ (reference sequence). The CDR3 runs 14 residues. Trimming stripped 3 bases from V and 2 bases from J, with 11 bases between. The CDR3 bases are TGTGCCAGCAGCTTGGGACACGGTCCCTACGAGCAGTACTTC. It encodes CASSLGHGPYEQYF.

Details on this clonotype: One end of the junction fails to match germline, which may point to a read error. The V gene is TRBV12-3 or TRBV12-4, the J gene TRBJ2-7, with D maybe TRBD2 (6 bases). The CDR3 is made up of 14 amino acids. The CDR3 loop is CASSGGARGYEKYF. The CDR3 DNA reads TGTGCCAGCAGCGGAGGGGCGAGAGGGTACGAGAAGTACTTC.

The chain links TRBV7-2 to TRBJ2-1; TRBD2 is a possible D gene (5 bases). The CDR3 totals 11 residues. Trimming left V 5 bases short and J 15 bases short, with 14 bases between. The germline CDR1 and CDR2 sequences are SGHTA and FQGNSA. CDR3 amino acids: CASSPSGSPFF. CDR3 coding DNA: TGTGCCAGCAGCCCTTCGGGGTCCCCGTTCTTC. The variable domain in full, completed from reference TRBV7-2 and TRBJ2-1, reads GAGVSQSPSNKVTEKGKDVELRCDPISGHTALYWYRQSLGQGLEFLIYFQGNSAPDKSGLPSDRFSAERTGGSVSTLTIQRTQQEDSAVYLCASSPSGSPFFGPGTRLTVL.

This clonotype showed up just a few times. The chain combines TRBV7-9 with TRBJ1-5; D remains unclear. V lost 8 bases and J 2 bases, leaving 16 bases between the germline ends. The CDR3 loop spans 15 amino acids. The germline CDR1 and CDR2 sequences are SEHNR and FQNEAQ (reference sequence). CDR3 protein: CASAPLGSGNQPQHF. The CDR3 coding sequence is TGTGCCAGCGCCCCCTTGGGGTCGGGCAATCAGCCCCAGCATTTT. The whole variable domain, remainder taken from reference TRBV7-9 and TRBJ1-5, is DTGVSQNPRHKITKRGQNVTFRCDPISEHNRLYWYRQTLGQGPEFLTYFQNEAQLEKSRLLSDRFSAERPKGSFSTLEIQRTEQGDSAMYLCASAPLGSGNQPQHFGDGTRLSIL.

This clonotype was detected many times. The rearrangement uses TRBV7-2 and TRBJ2-3; D call uncertain. Germline lookup yields CDR1 SGHTA and CDR2 FQGNSA. V gave up 2 bases and J gave up 2 bases, with 11 bases separating them. There are 15 residues in the CDR3. This chain's CDR3 is CASSLWSRSTDTQYF. In DNA form, the CDR3 reads TGTGCCAGCAGCTTATGGTCTAGATCCACAGATACGCAGTATTTT.

This clonotype came up many times. This chain links TRBV7-8 with TRBJ2-1, with TRBD2 identical over 9 bases. V lost 1 base, J lost 7 bases, and 8 bases stayed unmatched. Germline CDR1 is SGHVS and CDR2 is FQNEAQ. The CDR3 totals 16 residues. The CDR3 here is CASSLGRLAVMNEQFF. CDR3 bases: TGTGCCAGCAGCTTAGGGAGACTAGCGGTAATGAATGAGCAGTTCTTC.

This clonotype was recorded a few times. V and J are TRBV11-3 and TRBJ2-2; D is possibly TRBD2 (5 bases). This CDR3 comprises 14 residues. Germline assignment: CDR1 SGHNT and CDR2 YENEEA. V lost 2 bases, J lost 3 bases, and 7 bases lay in between. CDR3 in amino acids: CASSLTGYTGELFF. The CDR3 region has the DNA TGTGCCAGCAGCTTAACGGGATACACCGGGGAGCTGTTTTTT.

V gene TRBV6-5 combines with J gene TRBJ2-2, with TRBD1 as a possible D gene (5 bases). Germline V gene data show CDR1 as MNHEY and CDR2 as SVGAGI. The CDR3 is 17 residues long. V was trimmed by 0 bases and J by 5 bases, leaving 16 bases between them. The DNA for the CDR3 is TGTGCCAGCAGTTACTCGAGTGAGAAGGGGAAAACCGGGGAGCTGTTTTTT. Its translation is CASSYSSEKGKTGELFF.

The chain recombines TRBV28 with TRBJ2-5, with D tentatively TRBD2 (5 bases). Deletions cut 5 bases from V and 2 bases from J, with 18 bases between. The length of the CDR3 is 16 residues. The germline V gene encodes CDR1 MDHEN and CDR2 SYDVKM. CDR3 sequence: CASSPPRAWGQETQYF. The CDR3, as DNA: TGTGCCAGCAGTCCCCCGAGGGCCTGGGGTCAAGAGACCCAGTACTTC.

This clonotype appeared many times. The V and J genes are TRBV7-2 and TRBJ2-4; tentative D call: TRBD1 (7 bases). Germline CDR1 and CDR2: SGHTA and FQGNSA. The CDR3 spans 19 residues. Trimming took off 5 bases at V and 2 bases at J, with 25 bases between the two ends. The CDR3 protein is CASSTPSGRQGGTKNIQYF. The CDR3 nucleotides are TGTGCCAGCAGCACCCCCTCGGGTAGACAGGGCGGGACCAAAAACATTCAGTACTTC.

This clonotype was detected ten times or more. The chain couples TRBV7-9 to TRBJ2-3; D unclear. V lost 2 bases and J lost 1, with 13 bases in between. CDR1 and CDR2 (germline): SEHNR, FQNEAQ (reference sequence). CDR3 size: 16 residues. CDR3 sequence reads: CASSLILGNRTDTQYF. DNA of the CDR3: TGTGCCAGCAGCTTAATACTGGGGAACCGCACAGATACGCAGTATTTT.

The rearrangement links TRBV25-1 to TRBJ2-1, with D perhaps TRBD2 (6 bases). Germline V gene sequence: CDR1 MGHDK, CDR2 SYGVNS. V lost 1 base, J lost 4 bases, and 14 bases lay in between. This CDR3 region has 16 residues. This CDR3 reads CASSESVAGRYNEQFF. The CDR3 coding sequence is TGTGCCAGCAGTGAATCTGTGGCGGGAAGGTACAATGAGCAGTTCTTC.

The chain couples TRBV7-8 to TRBJ2-3; 13 bases align to TRBD2. The CDR3 totals 19 residues. The ends lost 1 base at V and 5 bases at J; junction bases unmatched: 12. Looked up from germline, CDR1 is SGHVS and CDR2 is FQNEAQ. CDR3 residues: CASSLEYWTSGSVGDTQYF. The CDR3 region has the DNA TGTGCCAGCAGCTTAGAGTACTGGACTAGCGGGAGTGTAGGAGATACGCAGTATTTT.

The chain has TRBV27 and TRBJ2-7, with D unclear. V was pared by 8 bases and J by 5 bases, with 22 bases between. Germline CDR1 MNHEY, CDR2 SMNVEV (reference sequence). The CDR3 has 15 amino acids. In DNA, the CDR3 is TGTGCCAGCCCCCCAACCGGGCCCGCAGCCGACGAGCAGTACTTC. Amino acids: CASPPTGPAADEQYF.

Many counts were recorded for this clonotype. The V gene is TRBV7-2, the J gene TRBJ1-2; 8 bases are shared with TRBD1. Germline CDR1 is SGHTA and CDR2 is FQGNSA. The CDR3 loop spans 15 amino acids. J lost 4 bases, V lost 2 bases, and 6 bases had no gene match. The CDR3 region is CASSLPGQETYGYTF. In nucleotides, the CDR3 is TGTGCCAGCAGCTTACCGGGACAGGAGACCTATGGCTACACCTTC.

The rearrangement joins TRBV7-2 to TRBJ1-1; D is ambiguous. The germline V gene encodes CDR1 SGHTA and CDR2 FQGNSA. The CDR3 sequence is 14 residues long. With 3 bases removed from V and 4 bases from J, the gap between germline ends came to 12 bases. The CDR3 spells CASSFPSEGTEAFF. CDR3 DNA: TGTGCCAGCAGCTTCCCCAGTGAGGGCACTGAAGCTTTCTTT.

This clonotype has just a few counts. The rearrangement uses TRBV6-8 and TRBJ2-1; 9 bases map to TRBD1. Looked up from germline, CDR1 is MNHGY and CDR2 is SAAAGT. This CDR3 spans 14 amino acids. V was pared by 6 bases and J by 4 bases, with 4 bases of the junction left unmatched. CDR3 sequence reads: CASRTDRGYNEQFF. In DNA, the CDR3 is TGTGCCAGCAGAACGGACAGGGGTTACAATGAGCAGTTCTTC.